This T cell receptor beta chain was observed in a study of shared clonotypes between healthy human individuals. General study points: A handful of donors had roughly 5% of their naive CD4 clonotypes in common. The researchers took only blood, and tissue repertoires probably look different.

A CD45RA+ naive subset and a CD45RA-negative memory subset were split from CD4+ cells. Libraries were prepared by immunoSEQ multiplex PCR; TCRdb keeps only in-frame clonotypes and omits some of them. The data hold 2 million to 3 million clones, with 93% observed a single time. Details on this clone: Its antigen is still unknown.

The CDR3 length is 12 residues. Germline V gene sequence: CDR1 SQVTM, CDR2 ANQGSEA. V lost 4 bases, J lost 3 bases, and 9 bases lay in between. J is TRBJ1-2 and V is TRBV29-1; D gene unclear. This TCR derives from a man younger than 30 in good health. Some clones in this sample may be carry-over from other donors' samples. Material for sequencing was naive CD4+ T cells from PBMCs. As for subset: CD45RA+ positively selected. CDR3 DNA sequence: TGCAGCGTTGGGGGAGTCTACTATGGCTACACCTTC. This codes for CSVGGVYYGYTF.